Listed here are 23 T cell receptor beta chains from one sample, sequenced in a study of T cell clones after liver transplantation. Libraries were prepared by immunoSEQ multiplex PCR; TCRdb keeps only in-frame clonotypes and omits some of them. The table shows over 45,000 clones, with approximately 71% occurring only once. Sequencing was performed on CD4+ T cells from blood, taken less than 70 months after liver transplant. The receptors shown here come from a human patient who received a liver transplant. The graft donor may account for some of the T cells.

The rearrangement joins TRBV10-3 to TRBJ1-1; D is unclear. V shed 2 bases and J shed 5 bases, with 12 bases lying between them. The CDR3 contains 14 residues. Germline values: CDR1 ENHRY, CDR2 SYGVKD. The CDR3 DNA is TGTGCCATCAGTGAGAGGCCGGGGAGGACTGAAGCTTTCTTT. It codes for CAISERPGRTEAFF.

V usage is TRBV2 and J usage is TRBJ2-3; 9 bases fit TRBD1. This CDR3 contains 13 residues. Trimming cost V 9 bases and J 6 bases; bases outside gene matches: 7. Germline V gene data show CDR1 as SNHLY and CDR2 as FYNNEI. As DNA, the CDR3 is TGTGCCAGTTCGGACAGGGGTTACGATACGCAGTATTTT. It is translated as CASSDRGYDTQYF.

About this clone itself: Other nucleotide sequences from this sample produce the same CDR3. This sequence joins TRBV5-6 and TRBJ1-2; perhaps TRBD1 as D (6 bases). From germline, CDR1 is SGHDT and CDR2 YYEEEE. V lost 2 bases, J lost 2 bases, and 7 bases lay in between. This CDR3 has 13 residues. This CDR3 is CASSLGQNYGYTF. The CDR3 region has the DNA TGTGCCAGCAGCTTAGGACAGAACTATGGCTACACCTTC.

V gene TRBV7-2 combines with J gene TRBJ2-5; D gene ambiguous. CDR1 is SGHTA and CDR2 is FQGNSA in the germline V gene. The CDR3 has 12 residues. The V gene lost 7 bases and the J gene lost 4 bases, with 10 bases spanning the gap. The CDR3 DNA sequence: TGTGCCAGCACCCTAGGGCCAGAGACCCAGTACTTC. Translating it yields CASTLGPETQYF. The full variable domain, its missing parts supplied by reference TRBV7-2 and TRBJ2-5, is GAGVSQSPSNKVTEKGKDVELRCDPISGHTALYWYRQSLGQGLEFLIYFQGNSAPDKSGLPSDRFSAERTGGSVSTLTIQRTQQEDSAVYLCASTLGPETQYFGPGTRLLVL.

The CDR3 loop reads CASSLPIVGTEAFF. CDR3 nucleotide sequence: TGTGCCAGCAGCTTACCTATAGTGGGCACTGAAGCTTTCTTT. V usage is TRBV5-6 and J usage is TRBJ1-1; no clear D. CDR1 SGHDT and CDR2 YYEEEE come from the germline V gene. V lost 2 bases and J 4 bases, leaving 12 bases between the germline ends. The CDR3 is made up of 14 amino acids.

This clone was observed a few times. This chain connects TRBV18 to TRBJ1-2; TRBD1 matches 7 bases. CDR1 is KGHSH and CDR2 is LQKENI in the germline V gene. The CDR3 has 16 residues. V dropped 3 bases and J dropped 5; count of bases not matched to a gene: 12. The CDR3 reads CASSPRDSPFGYGYTF. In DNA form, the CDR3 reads TGTGCCAGCTCACCCCGGGACAGCCCATTCGGATATGGCTACACCTTC.

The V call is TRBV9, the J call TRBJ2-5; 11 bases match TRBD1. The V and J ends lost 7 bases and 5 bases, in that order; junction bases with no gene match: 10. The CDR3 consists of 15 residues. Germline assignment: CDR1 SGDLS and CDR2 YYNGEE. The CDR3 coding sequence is TGTGCCAGCTCAATCGGACAGGGGGCAGAGGAGACCCAGTACTTC. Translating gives CASSIGQGAEETQYF.

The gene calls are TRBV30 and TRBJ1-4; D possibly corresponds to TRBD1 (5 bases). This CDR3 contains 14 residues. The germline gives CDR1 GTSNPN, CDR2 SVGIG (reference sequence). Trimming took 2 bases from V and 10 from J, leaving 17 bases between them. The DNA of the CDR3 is TGTGCCTGGAGTATTCCAGGGAGGTACGGAAAACTGTTTTTT. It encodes CAWSIPGRYGKLFF.

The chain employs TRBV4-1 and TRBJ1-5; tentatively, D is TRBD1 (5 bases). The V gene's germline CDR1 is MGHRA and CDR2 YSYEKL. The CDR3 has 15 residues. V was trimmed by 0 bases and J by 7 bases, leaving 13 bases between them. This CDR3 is CASSQDRDPRQPQHF. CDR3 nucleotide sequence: TGCGCCAGCAGCCAAGATCGGGACCCCCGACAGCCCCAGCATTTT.

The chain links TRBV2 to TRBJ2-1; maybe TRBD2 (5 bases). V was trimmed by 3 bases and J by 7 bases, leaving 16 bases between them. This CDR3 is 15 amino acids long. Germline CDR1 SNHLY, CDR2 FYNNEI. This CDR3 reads CASSERSGKINEQFF. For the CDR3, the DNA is TGTGCCAGCAGTGAGAGGTCCGGGAAGATAAATGAGCAGTTCTTC.

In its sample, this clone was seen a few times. CDR3 in DNA: TGTGCCAGCAAGTCGGGGGGGTTTTCCTACAATGAGCAGTTCTTC. The encoded protein is CASKSGGFSYNEQFF. The gene calls are TRBV6-6 and TRBJ2-1; 8 nucleotides line up with TRBD2. After removal of 7 bases from V and 1 base from J, the junction contained 6 bases not matched to a gene. Germline CDR1 is MNHNY and CDR2 is SVGAGI (reference sequence). The CDR3 is 15 amino acids.

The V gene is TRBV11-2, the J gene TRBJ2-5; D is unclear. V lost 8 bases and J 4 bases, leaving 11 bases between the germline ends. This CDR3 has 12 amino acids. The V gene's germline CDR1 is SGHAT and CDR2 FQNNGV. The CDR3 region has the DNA TGTGCCAGCGGAAAAGGGCGAGAGACCCAGTACTTC. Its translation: CASGKGRETQYF.

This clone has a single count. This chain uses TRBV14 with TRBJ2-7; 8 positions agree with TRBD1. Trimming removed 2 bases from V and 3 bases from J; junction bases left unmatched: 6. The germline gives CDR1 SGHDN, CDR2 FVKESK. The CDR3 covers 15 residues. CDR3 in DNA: TGTGCCAGCAGCCAATCCCGGGACAGGTTCTACGAGCAGTACTTC. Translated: CASSQSRDRFYEQYF.

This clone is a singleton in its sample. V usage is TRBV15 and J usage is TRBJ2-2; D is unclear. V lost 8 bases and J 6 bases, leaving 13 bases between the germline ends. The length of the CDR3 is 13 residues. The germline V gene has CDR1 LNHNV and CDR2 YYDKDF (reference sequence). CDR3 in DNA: TGTGCCACCTCCGTGGGCTACTCCGGGGAGCTGTTTTTT. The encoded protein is CATSVGYSGELFF.

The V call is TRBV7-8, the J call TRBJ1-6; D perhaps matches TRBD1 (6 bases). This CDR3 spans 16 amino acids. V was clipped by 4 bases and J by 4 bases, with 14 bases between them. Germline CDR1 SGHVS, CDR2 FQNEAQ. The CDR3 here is CASSSRGVSYNSPLHF. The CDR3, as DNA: TGTGCCAGCAGCTCCAGGGGAGTTTCGTATAATTCACCCCTCCACTTT.

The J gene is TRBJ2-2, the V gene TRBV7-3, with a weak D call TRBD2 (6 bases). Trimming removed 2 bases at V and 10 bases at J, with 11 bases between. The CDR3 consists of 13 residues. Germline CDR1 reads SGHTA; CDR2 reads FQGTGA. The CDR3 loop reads CASSLRGSQELFF. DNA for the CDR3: TGTGCCAGCAGCTTACGGGGGTCGCAGGAGCTGTTTTTT. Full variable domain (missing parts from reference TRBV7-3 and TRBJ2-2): GAGVSQTPSNKVTEKGKYVELRCDPISGHTALYWYRQSLGQGPEFLIYFQGTGAADDSGLPNDRFFAVRPEGSVSTLKIQRTERGDSAVYLCASSLRGSQELFFGEGSRLTVL.

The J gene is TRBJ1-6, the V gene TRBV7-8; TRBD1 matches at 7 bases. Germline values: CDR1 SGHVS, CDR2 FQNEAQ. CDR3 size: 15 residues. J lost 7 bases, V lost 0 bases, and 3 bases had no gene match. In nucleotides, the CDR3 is TGTGCCAGCAGCTTAGCGGGGACAGAGAATTCACCCCTCCACTTT. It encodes CASSLAGTENSPLHF.

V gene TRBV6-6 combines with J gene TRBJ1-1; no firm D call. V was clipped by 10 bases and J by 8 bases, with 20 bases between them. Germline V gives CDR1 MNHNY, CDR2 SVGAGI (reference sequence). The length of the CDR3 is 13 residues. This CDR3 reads CANSEGWETEAFF. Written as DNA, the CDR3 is TGTGCCAACTCAGAAGGGTGGGAGACAGAAGCTTTCTTT.

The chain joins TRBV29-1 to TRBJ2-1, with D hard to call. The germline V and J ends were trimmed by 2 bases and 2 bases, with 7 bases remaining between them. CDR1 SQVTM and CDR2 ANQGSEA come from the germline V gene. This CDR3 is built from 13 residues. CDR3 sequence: CSVERAAYNEQFF. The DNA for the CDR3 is TGCAGCGTTGAACGGGCAGCCTACAATGAGCAGTTCTTC.

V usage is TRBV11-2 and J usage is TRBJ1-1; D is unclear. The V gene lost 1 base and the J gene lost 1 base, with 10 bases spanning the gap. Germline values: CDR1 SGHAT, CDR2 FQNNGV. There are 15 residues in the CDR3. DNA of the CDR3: TGTGCCAGCAGCTTAGGGGAGGTGGGGAACACTGAAGCTTTCTTT. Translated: CASSLGEVGNTEAFF. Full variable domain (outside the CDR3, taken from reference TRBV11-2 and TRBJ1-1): EAGVAQSPRYKIIEKRQSVAFWCNPISGHATLYWYQQILGQGPKLLIQFQNNGVVDDSQLPKDRFSAERLKGVDSTLKIQPAKLEDSAVYLCASSLGEVGNTEAFFGQGTRLTVV.

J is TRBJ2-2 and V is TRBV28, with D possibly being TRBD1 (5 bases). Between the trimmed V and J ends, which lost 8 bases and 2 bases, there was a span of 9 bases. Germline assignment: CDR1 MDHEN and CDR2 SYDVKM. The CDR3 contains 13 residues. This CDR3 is CASLRVNTGELFF. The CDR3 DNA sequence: TGTGCCAGCCTCAGGGTTAACACCGGGGAGCTGTTTTTT.

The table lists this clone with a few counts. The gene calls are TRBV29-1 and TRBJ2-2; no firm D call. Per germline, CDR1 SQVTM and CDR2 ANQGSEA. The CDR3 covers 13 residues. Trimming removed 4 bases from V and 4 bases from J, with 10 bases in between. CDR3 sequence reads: CSVVGFGTGELFF. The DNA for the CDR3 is TGCAGCGTTGTCGGATTCGGCACCGGGGAGCTGTTTTTT.

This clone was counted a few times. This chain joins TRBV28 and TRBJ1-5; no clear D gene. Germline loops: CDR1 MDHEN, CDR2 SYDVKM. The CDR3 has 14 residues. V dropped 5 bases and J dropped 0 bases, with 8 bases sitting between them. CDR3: CASSEGNSNQPQHF. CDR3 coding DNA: TGTGCCAGCAGTGAGGGTAATAGCAATCAGCCCCAGCATTTT.